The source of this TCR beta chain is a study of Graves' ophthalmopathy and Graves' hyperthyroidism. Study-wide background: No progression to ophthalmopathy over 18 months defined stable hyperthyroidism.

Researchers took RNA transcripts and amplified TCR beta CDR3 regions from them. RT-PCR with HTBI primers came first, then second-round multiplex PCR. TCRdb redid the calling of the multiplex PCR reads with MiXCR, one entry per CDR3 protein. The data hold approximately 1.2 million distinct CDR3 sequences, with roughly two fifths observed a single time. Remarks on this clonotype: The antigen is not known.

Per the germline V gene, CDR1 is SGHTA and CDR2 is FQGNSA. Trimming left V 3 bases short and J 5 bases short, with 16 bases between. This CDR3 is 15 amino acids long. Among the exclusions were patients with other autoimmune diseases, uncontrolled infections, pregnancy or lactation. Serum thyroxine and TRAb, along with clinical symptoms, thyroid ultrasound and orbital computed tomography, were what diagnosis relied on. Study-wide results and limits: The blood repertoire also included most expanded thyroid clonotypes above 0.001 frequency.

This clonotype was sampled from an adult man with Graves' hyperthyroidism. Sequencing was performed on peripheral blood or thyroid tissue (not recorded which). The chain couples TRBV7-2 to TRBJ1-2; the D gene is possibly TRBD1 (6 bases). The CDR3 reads CASSFGTPSFYGYTF. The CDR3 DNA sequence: TGTGCCAGCAGCTTCGGGACACCATCATTTTATGGCTACACCTTC. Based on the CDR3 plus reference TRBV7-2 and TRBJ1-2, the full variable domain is GAGVSQSPSNKVTEKGKDVELRCDPISGHTALYWYRQSLGQGLEFLIYFQGNSAPDKSGLPSDRFSAERTGGSVSTLTIQRTQQEDSAVYLCASSFGTPSFYGYTFGSGTRLTVV.